The rows below give T cell receptor beta chains drawn from one sample of a study of T cell repertoires in ileal Crohn's disease. Produced via immunoSEQ multiplex PCR; TCRdb's table is partial and in-frame only. The data hold 6,500 to 8,000 clones, with roughly 80% observed a single time. The sequenced material came from ileal tissue. These TCRs come from an adult with Crohn's disease. CDR3s include the opening cysteine and the closing phenylalanine or tryptophan. The order of the fields is clone size, V gene, D gene, J gene, CDR3 DNA, CDR3 protein. A D gene is named only where the DNA matches it firmly. Only some rows state a clone size, as once, few, many or a class for expanded clones.

>.|TRBV5-6|.|TRBJ1-2
TGTGCCAGCAGCCGGGACTCTATGAGCTACACCTTC
CASSRDSMSYTF
>.|TRBV5-4|.|TRBJ2-1
TGTGCCAGCAGCTTGGCCTCTATAGAGGGAAATGAGCAGTTCTTC
CASSLASIEGNEQFF
>.|TRBV11-2|TRBD2|TRBJ2-1
TGTGCCAGCAGTCCCGGACTAGCGGGGGAGTCTGTGCAGTTCTTC
CASSPGLAGESVQFF
>.|TRBV28|.|TRBJ1-5
TGTGCCAGCAGTTTATCCGGACAAGGACCAGATAGCAATCAGCCCCAGCATTTT
CASSLSGQGPDSNQPQHF
>.|TRBV7-9|.|TRBJ2-5
TGTGCCAGCAGTCAGGATAGGGGCCTCCCGTACTTC
CASSQDRGLPYF
>.|TRBV4-1|.|TRBJ1-4
TGCGCCAGCAGCCAAGCACAGCTTAATGAAAAACTGTTTTTT
CASSQAQLNEKLFF
>.|TRBV6-6|.|TRBJ1-5
TGTGCCAGCAGTTACGGACTGTGGGGGGGGAACCAGCCCCAGCATTTT
CASSYGLWGGNQPQHF
>.|TRBV19|.|TRBJ2-7
TGTGCCAGTAGTCTCGACAGCGAGGAAGAGCAGTACTTC
CASSLDSEEEQYF
>.|TRBV5-6|.|TRBJ1-3
TGTGCCAGCAGCTTGGAGACAGATTGGGGAAACACCATATATTTT
CASSLETDWGNTIYF
>.|TRBV4-3|TRBD2|TRBJ2-5
TGCGCCAGCAGCCCCGGGACTAGCGCCCAAGAGACCCAGTACTTC
CASSPGTSAQETQYF
>.|TRBV18|TRBD1|TRBJ1-1
TGTGCCAGTTCACGGAACCGGGACAGCCAGGGGACAAACACTGAAGCTTTCTTT
CASSRNRDSQGTNTEAFF
>.|TRBV4-2|TRBD2|TRBJ2-1
TGTGCCAGCAGCCAAGATCGCGGGGGGGCCTACAATGAGCAGTTCTTC
CASSQDRGGAYNEQFF
>.|TRBV28|.|TRBJ2-1
TGTGCCAGCAGCCCCCTTCGGGGGTCTGCCCTTAACAACAATGAGCAGTTCTTC
CASSPLRGSALNNNEQFF
>.|TRBV4-3|.|TRBJ2-3
TGCGCCAGCAGCCCCCGAGACAGGCCGCTATCAGATACGCAGTATTTT
CASSPRDRPLSDTQYF
>.|TRBV5-1|TRBD1|TRBJ2-7
TGCGCCAGCAGCTTTGGGGACAGCTCCTACGAGCAGTACTTC
CASSFGDSSYEQYF
>once|TRBV11-1|TRBD2|TRBJ2-1
TGTGCCAGCACGACGGGGGGGCCCTACAATGAGCAGTTCTTC
CASTTGGPYNEQFF
>.|TRBV6-1|TRBD1|TRBJ2-7
TGTGCCAGCAGTGGGCGGGACAGGGGAATCTACGAGCAGTACTTC
CASSGRDRGIYEQYF
>.|TRBV30|.|TRBJ2-3
TGTGCCTGGAGTGTTCGTAGACTCTCAAACGGAGATACGCAGTATTTT
CAWSVRRLSNGDTQYF
>.|TRBV25-1|.|TRBJ1-1
TGTGCCAGCAGAACTTACCCAGGGGTGAACACTGAAGCTTTCTTT
CASRTYPGVNTEAFF
>.|TRBV11-2|.|TRBJ1-2
TGTGCCAGCAGCTTAGATCGGGCAGGGTGGGATGGCTACACCTTC
CASSLDRAGWDGYTF
>.|TRBV23-1|.|TRBJ2-7
TGCGCCAGCAGCAAAGGAGTACAGGGATCCCTCGACGAGCAGTACTTC
CASSKGVQGSLDEQYF
>.|TRBV19|TRBD1|TRBJ1-5
TGTGCCAGTAGCGGACAGGGGGGTAGTCAGCCCCAGCATTTT
CASSGQGGSQPQHF
>medium-sized|TRBV28|TRBD1|TRBJ1-2
TGTGCCTTGCGGACAGGGGGATCTAACTATGGCTACACCTTC
CALRTGGSNYGYTF
>.|TRBV27|TRBD1|TRBJ2-3
TGTGCCAGCAGTTTAGTTGCCGGGACAGAACGCACAGATACGCAGTATTTT
CASSLVAGTERTDTQYF
>.|TRBV28|.|TRBJ1-2
TGTGCCAGCAGTCGACAGCCTGACTATGGCTACACCTTC
CASSRQPDYGYTF
>.|TRBV6-6|TRBD2|TRBJ2-1
TGTGCCAGCAGTCGGATAGCGGGGGCCGAGGGTGAGCAGTTCTTC
CASSRIAGAEGEQFF
>.|TRBV30|.|TRBJ2-7
TGTGCCTGGAGCCTAGGGGTTACCTCGGACCCTGGCAAGCAGTACTTC
CAWSLGVTSDPGKQYF
>once|TRBV30|.|TRBJ1-4
TGTGCCTGGAGTGTTGGGAGGGTCGGAACTAATGAAAAACTGTTTTTT
CAWSVGRVGTNEKLFF
>once|TRBV7-2|.|TRBJ2-7
TGTGCCAGCAGCCTTCAAGGGGGGGCAGGGCTCTCCTACGAGCAGTACTTC
CASSLQGGAGLSYEQYF
>.|TRBV7-2|TRBD1|TRBJ1-3
TGTGCCAGCAGCCCCGACAGGGGGCTGAGCACCATATATTTT
CASSPDRGLSTIYF
>.|TRBV7-9|.|TRBJ2-5
TGTGCCAGCAGCTTTCGGGACCAAGAGACCCAGTACTTC
CASSFRDQETQYF
>.|TRBV6-5|.|TRBJ1-2
TGTGCCAGCAGTGCGGGCGTTAGTGGCTACACCTTC
CASSAGVSGYTF
>few|TRBV28|.|TRBJ2-5
TGTGCCAGCAGTTTGGGAACAGGGACCAGGGAGACCCAGTACTTC
CASSLGTGTRETQYF
>.|TRBV6-1|TRBD1|TRBJ1-2
TGTGCCAGCAGCCCGTCCGGGACAGTTAACTATGGCTACACCTTC
CASSPSGTVNYGYTF
>.|TRBV11-3|.|TRBJ2-2
TGTGCCAGCACCTCTAGGAAGGTGAACACCGGGGAGCTGTTTTTT
CASTSRKVNTGELFF
>.|TRBV29-1|.|TRBJ2-7
TGCAGCGTTGCTTCGGGGGACGAGCAGTACTTC
CSVASGDEQYF
>.|TRBV2|.|TRBJ2-3
TGTGCCAGCAGAGGGGATACAGATACGCAGTATTTT
CASRGDTDTQYF
>.|TRBV28|TRBD2|TRBJ2-4
TGTGCCAGCAGCCCCCCCCGGACTAGCGGCCATCAGTACTTC
CASSPPRTSGHQYF
>.|TRBV6-5|.|TRBJ1-2
TGTGCCAGCAGTTCGCCACGAAAACAGGGACGGTATGGCTACACCTTC
CASSSPRKQGRYGYTF
>.|TRBV28|TRBD1|TRBJ1-2
TGTGCCAGCAGTTTAGCCGTCCCAGGGGGCCAGGGCTACACCTTC
CASSLAVPGGQGYTF
>.|TRBV5-1|TRBD1|TRBJ1-1
TGCGCCAGTAAGGACAGGGAGAACACTGAAGCTTTCTTT
CASKDRENTEAFF